One sample yielded the 12 T cell receptor beta chains listed below, sequenced in a study of identical twins. TCRdb processed the 5' RACE reads anew with MiXCR; each CDR3 protein has one entry. The repertoire holds about 690,000 distinct CDR3 sequences, with approximately 6% as singletons. The specimen sequenced was naive T cells sorted from blood. These receptors were obtained from a man in his late teens or twenties in good health.

This clonotype was counted between two and nine times. V gene TRBV5-1 combines with J gene TRBJ1-1; 12 nucleotides match TRBD1. The CDR3 contains 17 residues. With 4 bases clipped from V and 3 bases from J, the junction kept 10 bases outside the gene matches. The germline V gene encodes CDR1 SGHRS and CDR2 YFSETQ. The CDR3 coding sequence is TGCGCCAGCAGCCCAGGGACAGGGGGCGAGATGGACACTGAAGCTTTCTTT. It translates to CASSPGTGGEMDTEAFF.

The table lists this clonotype with a few counts. The V call is TRBV11-2, the J call TRBJ2-7, with D tentatively TRBD2 (5 bases). The CDR3 spans 13 residues. Looked up from germline, CDR1 is SGHAT and CDR2 is FQNNGV. The V end was cut by 0 bases, the J end by 7 bases, with 10 bases between. This CDR3 reads CASSLDVGVEQYF. CDR3 nucleotides: TGTGCCAGCAGCTTAGATGTGGGAGTGGAGCAGTACTTC.

There are many counts of this clonotype. This clone may be a read error of a much larger clone one base away. The chain employs TRBV20-1 and TRBJ2-3; D gene uncertain. This CDR3 has 10 residues. CDR1 and CDR2 from the germline V gene are DFQATT and SNEGSKA (reference sequence). CDR3 sequence reads: CSASIDTQYF. In DNA form, the CDR3 reads TGCAGTGCTAGCATAGATACGCAGTATTTT.

This clonotype was seen at least ten times. The chain carries TRBV5-6 and TRBJ2-2, with TRBD1 identical over 9 bases. The CDR3 consists of 16 residues. Per the germline V gene, CDR1 is SGHDT and CDR2 is YYEEEE. J was trimmed by 5 bases and V by 4 bases; bases with no gene match: 9. The CDR3 region has the DNA TGTGCCAGCAGCGTACAGGGGGCGCGGGTGACCGGGGAGCTGTTTTTT. Translated, it gives CASSVQGARVTGELFF. Full variable domain (missing parts from reference TRBV5-6 and TRBJ2-2): DAGVTQSPTHLIKTRGQQVTLRCSPKSGHDTVSWYQQALGQGPQFIFQYYEEEERQRGNFPDRFSGHQFPNYSSELNVNALLLGDSALYLCASSVQGARVTGELFFGEGSRLTVL.

This clonotype was counted between two and nine times. The chain has TRBV5-1 and TRBJ2-2; D is undetermined. This CDR3 is built from 18 residues. V was cut by 0 bases and J by 4 bases, with 19 bases left in between. CDR1 is SGHRS and CDR2 is YFSETQ in the germline V gene. In nucleotides, the CDR3 is TGCGCCAGCAGCTTGGCTCCAGCCCACTTGATGGGCACCGGGGAGCTGTTTTTT. As protein: CASSLAPAHLMGTGELFF.

This rearrangement joins TRBV5-1 to TRBJ1-4; unclear D gene. The V gene's germline CDR1 is SGHRS and CDR2 YFSETQ. V was trimmed by 5 bases and J by 7 bases, leaving 9 bases between them. This CDR3 spans 12 amino acids. CDR3 DNA sequence: TGCGCCAGCAGATGGGATAGTGAAAAACTGTTTTTT. It is translated as CASRWDSEKLFF.

This chain uses TRBV6-1 with TRBJ1-2, with D hard to call. Germline CDR1 is MNHNS and CDR2 is SASEGT. Trimming took 5 bases from V and 5 from J, leaving 12 bases between them. CDR3 length equals 13 residues. The CDR3 is CASSPTPAYGYTF. The CDR3 DNA reads as TGTGCCAGCAGTCCGACACCGGCATATGGCTACACCTTC.

This clonotype was seen repeatedly, ten times or more. The chain links TRBV28 to TRBJ2-7; D is perhaps TRBD1 (6 bases). In germline, CDR1 is MDHEN, CDR2 SYDVKM. Trimming removed 7 bases at V and 3 bases at J, with 16 bases between. The CDR3 extends over 14 amino acids. Here the CDR3 DNA reads TGTGCCAGCACTCCAGGACAGAATTACTACGAGCAGTACTTC. Translating it yields CASTPGQNYYEQYF.

This clonotype came up many times. The chain uses TRBV29-1 and TRBJ1-2; weak D call: TRBD1 (6 bases). V was pared by 6 bases and J by 2 bases, with 16 bases between. Germline CDR1 and CDR2: SQVTM and ANQGSEA. The CDR3 is 14 amino acids. CDR3 in DNA: TGCAGCGTCCAAAACCAGGGGCTCAACTATGGCTACACCTTC. Encoded protein: CSVQNQGLNYGYTF.

The V call is TRBV3-1, the J call TRBJ1-2, with TRBD1 as a possible D gene (5 bases). Germline-derived CDR1 and CDR2 are LGHDT and YNNKEL (reference sequence). The CDR3 is made up of 13 amino acids. V lost 3 bases to trimming and J lost 7 bases, with 12 bases between them. The CDR3 loop is CASSQGQGVGYTF. CDR3 in DNA: TGTGCCAGCAGCCAGGGGCAGGGAGTTGGCTACACCTTC.

The sample holds many counts of this clonotype. V usage is TRBV29-1 and J usage is TRBJ1-1, with TRBD1 identical over 12 bases. Germline CDR1 and CDR2: SQVTM and ANQGSEA. This CDR3 has 14 amino acids. Unmatched junction bases numbered 3, after V lost 7 bases and J lost 0 bases. Here the CDR3 reads CSGGTGGLNTEAFF. CDR3 DNA: TGCAGCGGAGGGACAGGGGGCCTGAACACTGAAGCTTTCTTT.

This clonotype was detected ten times or more. CDR3 DNA: TGTGCCAGCAGTTACTCGGGACTAGCGGGAGGATGGACCGGGGAGCTGTTTTTT. This sequence encodes CASSYSGLAGGWTGELFF. This rearrangement joins TRBV6-5 to TRBJ2-2, with 15 bases identical to TRBD2. The CDR3 runs 18 residues. Germline CDR1 and CDR2: MNHEY and SVGAGI. V shed 0 bases and J 5 bases; nucleotides not matched to a gene: 4.